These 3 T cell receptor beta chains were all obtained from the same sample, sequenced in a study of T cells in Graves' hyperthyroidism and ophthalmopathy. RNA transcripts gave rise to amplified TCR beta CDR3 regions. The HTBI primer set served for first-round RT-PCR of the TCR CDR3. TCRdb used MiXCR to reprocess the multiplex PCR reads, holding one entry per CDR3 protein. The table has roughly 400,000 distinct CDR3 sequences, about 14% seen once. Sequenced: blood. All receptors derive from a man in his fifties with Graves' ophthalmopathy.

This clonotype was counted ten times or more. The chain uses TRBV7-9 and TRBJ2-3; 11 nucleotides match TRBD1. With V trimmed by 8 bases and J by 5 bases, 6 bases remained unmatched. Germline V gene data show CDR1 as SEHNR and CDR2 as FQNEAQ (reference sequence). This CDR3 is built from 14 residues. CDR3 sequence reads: CASSPGQGVDTQYF. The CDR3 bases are TGTGCCAGCTCACCGGGACAGGGGGTAGATACGCAGTATTTT.

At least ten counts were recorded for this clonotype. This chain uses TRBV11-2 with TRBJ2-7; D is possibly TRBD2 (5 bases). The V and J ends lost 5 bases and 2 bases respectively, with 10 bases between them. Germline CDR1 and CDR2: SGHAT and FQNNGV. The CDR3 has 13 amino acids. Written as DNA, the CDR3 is TGTGCCAGCAGCCCCCGGGATACCTACGAGCAGTACTTC. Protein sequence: CASSPRDTYEQYF.

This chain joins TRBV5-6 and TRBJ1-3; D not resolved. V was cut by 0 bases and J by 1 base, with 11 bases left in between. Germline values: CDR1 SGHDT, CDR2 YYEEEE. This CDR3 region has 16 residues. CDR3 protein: CASSLDGTTSGNTIYF. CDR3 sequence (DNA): TGTGCCAGCAGCTTGGATGGCACCACATCTGGAAACACCATATATTTT.